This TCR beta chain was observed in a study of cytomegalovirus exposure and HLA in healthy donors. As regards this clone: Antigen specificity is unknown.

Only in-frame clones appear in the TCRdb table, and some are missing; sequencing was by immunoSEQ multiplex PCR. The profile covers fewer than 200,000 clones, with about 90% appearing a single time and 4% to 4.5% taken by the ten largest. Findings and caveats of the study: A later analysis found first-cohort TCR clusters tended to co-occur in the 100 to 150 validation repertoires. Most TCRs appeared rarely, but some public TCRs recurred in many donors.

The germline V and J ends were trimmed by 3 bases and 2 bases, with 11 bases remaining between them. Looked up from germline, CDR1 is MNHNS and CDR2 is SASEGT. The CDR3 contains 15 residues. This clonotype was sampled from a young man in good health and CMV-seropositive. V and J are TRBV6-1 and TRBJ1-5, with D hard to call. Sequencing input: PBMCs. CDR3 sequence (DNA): TGTGCCAGCAGTGATCTGGCGGGCGGCAATCAGCCCCAGCATTTT. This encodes CASSDLAGGNQPQHF.